This T cell receptor (beta chain) was documented in a study of cytomegalovirus exposure and HLA in healthy donors. Study background: The 110 or so validation repertoires were produced on the same platform as the 550 to 750 repertoires of the first cohort. This was reported in a later analysis. General study findings and limits: More than 150 TCR beta chains were listed as cytomegalovirus-associated. There were a few CMV-associated chains whose specificity for CMV antigens was confirmed in vitro.

Per the germline V gene, CDR1 is SGHRS and CDR2 is YFSETQ. The CDR3 length is 13 residues. With 1 base removed from V and 3 bases from J, the gap between germline ends came to 7 bases. Points on this clone: Its antigen is unidentified. The sample contains more than one DNA sequence encoding this CDR3.

Method: immunoSEQ multiplex PCR; TCRdb's copy keeps in-frame clones and lacks some. The data hold around 100,000 clones, with about 95% observed a single time. This TCR was recovered from a woman between 18 and 29 years old in good health and CMV-seronegative. V and J are TRBV5-1 and TRBJ1-2; perhaps TRBD1 as D (5 bases). The sample consisted of PBMCs. The CDR3 nucleotides are TGCGCCAGCAGCTTGCAGGGCGACTATGGCTACACCTTC. Its translation is CASSLQGDYGYTF.